The rows below give T cell receptor beta chains drawn from one sample of a study of identifying expanded T cells in peripheral blood. TCRdb's copy holds only in-frame clones and misses some; the assay was immunoSEQ multiplex PCR. The sample yields around 100,000 clones, 70% to 90% seen once. Specimen: blood. The receptors stem from a person aged 18 to 70 in good health. Both conserved end residues are part of each CDR3. Each record gives: D gene, clone size, V gene, J gene, CDR3 protein, CDR3 DNA. D genes are given only for firm matches. Size values are once, few and many counts, or a class for expanded clones, and some rows have none.

NA	NA	TRBV2	TRBJ1-6	CASSRTGENSPLHF	TGTGCCAGCAGTAGAACAGGAGAGAATTCACCCCTCCACTTT
NA	once	TRBV11-2	TRBJ2-1	CASSFSGDGYNEQFF	TGTGCCAGCAGCTTCTCCGGGGACGGATACAATGAGCAGTTCTTC
NA	NA	TRBV6-5	TRBJ1-5	CASSYMLNQPQHF	TGTGCCAGCAGTTATATGCTCAATCAGCCCCAGCATTTT
NA	NA	TRBV19	TRBJ2-2	CASKTGTVNTGELFF	TGTGCCTCAAAAACCGGGACGGTGAACACCGGGGAGCTGTTTTTT
TRBD1	NA	TRBV28	TRBJ1-2	CASTEAGTGLNYGYTF	TGTGCCAGCACCGAGGCCGGGACAGGGCTTAACTATGGCTACACCTTC
NA	NA	TRBV18	TRBJ2-1	CASSPRGRQSSYNEQFF	TGTGCCAGCTCACCCAGAGGGCGGCAGAGCTCCTACAATGAGCAGTTCTTC
NA	many	TRBV5-6	TRBJ1-1	CASSLIPSRDLNTEAFF	TGTGCCAGCAGCTTAATCCCCAGTCGGGACCTGAACACTGAAGCTTTCTTT
NA	NA	TRBV9	TRBJ2-2	CASSVGGTGELFF	TGTGCCAGCAGCGTAGGGGGAACCGGGGAGCTGTTTTTT
NA	NA	TRBV5-1	TRBJ2-7	CASSLGQVYEQYF	TGCGCCAGCAGCTTGGGGCAGGTATACGAGCAGTACTTC
NA	NA	TRBV6-5	TRBJ1-2	CASSSNKNYGYTF	TGTGCCAGCAGTTCCAACAAGAACTATGGCTACACCTTC
NA	few	TRBV11-2	TRBJ2-1	CASSPRAPDAFF	TGTGCCAGCAGCCCCCGGGCCCCCGATGCGTTCTTC
TRBD2	NA	TRBV7-2	TRBJ2-5	CASSAATSGAKKTQYF	TGTGCCAGCAGCGCCGCGACTAGCGGGGCGAAGAAAACCCAGTACTTC
TRBD2	once	TRBV7-2	TRBJ2-3	CASSLDSTGGSDTQYF	TGTGCCAGCAGCTTAGATTCTACCGGGGGGTCGGATACGCAGTATTTT
NA	NA	TRBV18	TRBJ1-2	CASSPPVLDNYGYTF	TGTGCCAGCTCACCACCGGTACTCGACAACTATGGCTACACCTTC
NA	NA	TRBV6-5	TRBJ2-2	CASSTRRGMGGELFF	TGTGCCAGCAGCACCCGACGGGGAATGGGCGGGGAGCTGTTTTTT
NA	NA	TRBV5-6	TRBJ2-3	CASSNNPGSTDTQYF	TGTGCCAGCAGCAACAATCCCGGGAGCACAGATACGCAGTATTTT
NA	NA	TRBV5-1	TRBJ2-7	CASSFDARKNEQYF	TGCGCCAGCAGCTTTGACGCCCGTAAGAACGAGCAGTACTTC
NA	NA	TRBV5-1	TRBJ2-5	CASSSTTDGSMTQYF	TGCGCCAGCAGCTCAACTACGGACGGATCCATGACCCAGTACTTC
NA	NA	TRBV7-9	TRBJ2-2	CASSLTGNVGGELFF	TGTGCCAGCAGCTTAACAGGGAATGTTGGCGGGGAGCTGTTTTTT
TRBD1	NA	TRBV2	TRBJ1-1	CASSEAGATGTKAFF	TGTGCCAGCAGTGAAGCTGGGGCGACAGGGACCAAAGCTTTCTTT
TRBD1	NA	TRBV5-5	TRBJ1-6	CASSLETRGRSYNSPLHF	TGTGCCAGCAGCTTAGAAACCAGGGGGCGCTCCTATAATTCACCCCTCCACTTT
NA	NA	TRBV9	TRBJ2-1	CASSVEQNSYNEQFF	TGTGCCAGCAGCGTAGAACAGAACTCCTACAATGAGCAGTTCTTC
TRBD1	NA	TRBV19	TRBJ2-1	CASSIDRDYNEQFF	TGTGCCAGTAGTATCGACAGGGATTACAATGAGCAGTTCTTC
NA	NA	TRBV4-2	TRBJ2-7	CASSQKGGAPSYEQYF	TGTGCCAGCAGCCAAAAGGGGGGGGCACCCTCCTACGAGCAGTACTTC
NA	NA	TRBV5-4	TRBJ2-1	CASSPPWGTLNYNEQFF	TGTGCCAGCAGCCCACCCTGGGGCACCTTAAACTACAATGAGCAGTTCTTC
NA	NA	TRBV2	TRBJ2-7	CASSVGRPYEQYF	TGTGCCAGCAGTGTTGGGCGGCCCTACGAGCAGTACTTC
NA	NA	TRBV4-1	TRBJ2-5	CASSQVGTRKGAETQYF	TGCGCCAGCAGCCAAGTGGGGACCAGGAAAGGGGCAGAGACCCAGTACTTC
NA	once	TRBV30	TRBJ1-3	CAWSVPGAGNTIYF	TGTGCCTGGAGTGTACCAGGAGCGGGAAACACCATATATTTT
NA	NA	TRBV28	TRBJ1-1	CASSRGTEAFF	TGTGCCAGCAGCCGAGGAACTGAAGCTTTCTTT
NA	NA	TRBV5-1	TRBJ1-4	CASAKGAVATNEKLFF	TGCGCCAGCGCGAAGGGAGCAGTTGCAACTAATGAAAAACTGTTTTTT